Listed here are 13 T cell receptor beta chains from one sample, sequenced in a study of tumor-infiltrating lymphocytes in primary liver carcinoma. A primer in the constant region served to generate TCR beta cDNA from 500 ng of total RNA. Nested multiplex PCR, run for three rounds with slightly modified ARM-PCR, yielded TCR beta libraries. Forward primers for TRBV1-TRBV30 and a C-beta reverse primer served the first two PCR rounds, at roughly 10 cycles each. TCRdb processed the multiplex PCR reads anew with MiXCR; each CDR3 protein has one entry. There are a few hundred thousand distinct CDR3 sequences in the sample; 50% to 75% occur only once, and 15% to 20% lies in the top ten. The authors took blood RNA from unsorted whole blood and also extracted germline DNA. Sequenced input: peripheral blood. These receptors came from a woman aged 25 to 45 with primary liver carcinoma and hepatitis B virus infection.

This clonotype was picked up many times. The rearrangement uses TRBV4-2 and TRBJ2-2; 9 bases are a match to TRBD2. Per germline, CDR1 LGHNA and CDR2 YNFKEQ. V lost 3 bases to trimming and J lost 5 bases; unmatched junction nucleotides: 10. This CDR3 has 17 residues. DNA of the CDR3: TGTGCCAGCAGCCAGACCCTCGGACTAGCGTCGACCGGGGAGCTGTTTTTT. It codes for CASSQTLGLASTGELFF.

The chain's CDR3 is CASSLYRTSSGNTAYF. CDR3 DNA sequence: TGTGCCAGCAGTTTATACAGGACCAGCTCTGGAAACACCGCATATTTT. V gene TRBV12-3 or TRBV12-4 combines with J gene TRBJ1-3; TRBD1 might be the D (5 bases). The V end lost 2 bases, the J end lost 15 bases, and 26 bases lay between the germline ends. The CDR3 contains 16 residues.

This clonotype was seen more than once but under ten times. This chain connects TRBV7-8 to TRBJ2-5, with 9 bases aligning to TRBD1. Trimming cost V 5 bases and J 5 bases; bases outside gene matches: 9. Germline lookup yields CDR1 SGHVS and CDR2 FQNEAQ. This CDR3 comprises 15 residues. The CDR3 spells CASSAGTGIMETQYF. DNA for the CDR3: TGTGCCAGCAGCGCCGGGACAGGGATAATGGAGACCCAGTACTTC.

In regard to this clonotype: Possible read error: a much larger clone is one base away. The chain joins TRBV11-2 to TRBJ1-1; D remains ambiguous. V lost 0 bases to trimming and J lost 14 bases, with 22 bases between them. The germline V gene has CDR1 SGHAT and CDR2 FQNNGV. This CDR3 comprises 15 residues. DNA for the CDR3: TGTGCCAGCAGCTTAGAAGGCAGACATGCCCCGTCCCCCTTCTTT. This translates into CASSLEGRHAPSPFF. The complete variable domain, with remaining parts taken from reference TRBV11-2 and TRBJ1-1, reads EAGVAQSPRYKIIEKRQSVAFWCNPISGHATLYWYQQILGQGPKLLIQFQNNGVVDDSQLPKDRFSAERLKGVDSTLKIQPAKLEDSAVYLCASSLEGRHAPSPFFGQGTRLTVV.

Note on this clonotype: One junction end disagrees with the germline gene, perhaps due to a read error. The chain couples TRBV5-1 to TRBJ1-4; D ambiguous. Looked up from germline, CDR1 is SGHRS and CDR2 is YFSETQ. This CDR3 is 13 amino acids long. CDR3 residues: CVSRGIGNEKLFF. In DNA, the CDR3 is TGCGTCAGCAGAGGGATTGGTAATGAAAAACTGTTTTTT.

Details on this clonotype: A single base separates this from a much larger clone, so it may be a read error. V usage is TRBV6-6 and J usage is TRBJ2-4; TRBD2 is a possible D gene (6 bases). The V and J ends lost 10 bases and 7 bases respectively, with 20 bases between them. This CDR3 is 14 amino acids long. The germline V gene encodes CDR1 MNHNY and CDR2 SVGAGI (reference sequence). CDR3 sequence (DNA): TGTGCCACCCAGTTGGCCCCTGGAGGGAACATTCAGTACTTC. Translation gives CATQLAPGGNIQYF.

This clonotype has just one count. CDR3 amino acids: CASRGDRGRSSYEQYF. The CDR3 DNA is TGTGCCAGCAGAGGGGATAGGGGGCGGAGCTCCTACGAGCAGTACTTC. The chain has TRBV6-5 and TRBJ2-7; 7 positions match TRBD1. The CDR3 has 16 amino acids. Unmatched junction bases numbered 11, after V lost 6 bases and J lost 0 bases. CDR1 and CDR2 (germline): MNHEY, SVGAGI.

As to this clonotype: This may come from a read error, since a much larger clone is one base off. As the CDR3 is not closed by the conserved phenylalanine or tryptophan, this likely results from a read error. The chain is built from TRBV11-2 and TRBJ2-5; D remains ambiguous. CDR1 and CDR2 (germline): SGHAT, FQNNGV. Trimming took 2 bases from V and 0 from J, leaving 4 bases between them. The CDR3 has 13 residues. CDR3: CASSLSYQETQYS. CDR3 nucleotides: TGTGCCAGCAGCTTATCGTACCAAGAGACCCAGTACTCC.

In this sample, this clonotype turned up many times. This CDR3 is CASSEGTYGYTF. Here the CDR3 DNA reads TGTGCCAGCAGTGAAGGGACCTATGGCTACACCTTC. The V and J genes are TRBV6-1 and TRBJ1-2, with no clear D. The germline CDR1 and CDR2 sequences are MNHNS and SASEGT. V was cut by 1 base and J by 4 bases, with 4 bases left in between. This CDR3 comprises 12 residues.

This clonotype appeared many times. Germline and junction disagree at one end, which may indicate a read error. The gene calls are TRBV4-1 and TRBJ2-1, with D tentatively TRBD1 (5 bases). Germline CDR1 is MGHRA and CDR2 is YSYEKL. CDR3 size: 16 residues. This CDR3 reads CASSPGLSFPDNELFF. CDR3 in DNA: TGCGCCAGCAGCCCAGGGTTATCGTTTCCCGACAATGAGCTGTTCTTC.

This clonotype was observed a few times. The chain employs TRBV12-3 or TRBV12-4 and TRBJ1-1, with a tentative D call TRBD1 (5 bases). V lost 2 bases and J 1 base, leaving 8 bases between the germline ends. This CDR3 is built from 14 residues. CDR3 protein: CASSLLGGNTEAFF. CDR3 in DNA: TGTGCCAGCAGTTTACTCGGGGGGAACACTGAAGCTTTCTTT.

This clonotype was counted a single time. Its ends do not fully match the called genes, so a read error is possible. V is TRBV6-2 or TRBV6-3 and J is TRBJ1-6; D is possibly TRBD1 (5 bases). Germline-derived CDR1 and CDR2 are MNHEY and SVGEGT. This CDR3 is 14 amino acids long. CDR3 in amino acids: CASSYAGASSALHF. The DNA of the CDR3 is TGTGCCAGCAGTTACGCCGGGGCCTCTTCAGCCCTCCACTTT.

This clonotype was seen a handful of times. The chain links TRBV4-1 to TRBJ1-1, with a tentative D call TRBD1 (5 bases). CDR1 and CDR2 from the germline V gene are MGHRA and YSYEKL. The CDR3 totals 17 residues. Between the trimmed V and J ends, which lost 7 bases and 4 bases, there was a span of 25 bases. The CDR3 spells CASNHPRTRTGTTEAFF. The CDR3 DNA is TGCGCCAGCAACCATCCCAGGACGCGTACCGGGACCACTGAAGCTTTCTTT.